The 26 T cell receptor beta chains in this list originate from one sample, sequenced in a study of T-cell reconstitution after alpha-beta-depleted transplantation in children. The library targeted TCRbeta and was prepared with unique molecular identifiers. TCRdb processed the PCR reads anew with MiXCR; each CDR3 protein has one entry. This table has around 380,000 distinct CDR3 sequences, approximately 11% appearing once. Specimen: PBMCs from the stem cell graft donor, collected from the stem cell graft. Source of these receptors: a human donor who donated a stem cell graft to a child with acute myeloid leukemia.

This clonotype was picked up many times. The chain recombines TRBV15 with TRBJ2-5; weak D call: TRBD2 (5 bases). V lost 5 bases and J 5 bases, leaving 18 bases between the germline ends. Germline CDR1 LNHNV, CDR2 YYDKDF (reference sequence). The CDR3 consists of 15 residues. The CDR3 bases are TGTGCCACCAGCCCGGCTACGGGCCGGAGGGAGACCCAGTACTTC. Residues: CATSPATGRRETQYF.

The table lists this clonotype with a few counts. V usage is TRBV5-1 and J usage is TRBJ1-1; D might be TRBD1 (5 bases). V was trimmed by 2 bases and J by 5 bases, leaving 13 bases between them. Germline lookup yields CDR1 SGHRS and CDR2 YFSETQ. There are 14 residues in the CDR3. The CDR3 sequence: CASSLGEEGTEAFF. CDR3 bases: TGCGCCAGCAGCTTAGGGGAAGAGGGGACTGAAGCTTTCTTT.

In its sample, this clonotype was seen a few times. The rearrangement links TRBV13 to TRBJ1-2, with TRBD1 identical over 8 bases. The ends lost 4 bases at V and 6 bases at J; junction bases unmatched: 7. Per germline, CDR1 PRHDT and CDR2 FYEKMQ (reference sequence). This CDR3 spans 14 amino acids. CDR3 sequence: CASSSGQGRHGYTF. The CDR3 DNA follows: TGTGCCAGCAGCTCCGGACAGGGACGGCATGGCTACACCTTC.

This clonotype was picked up a small number of times. The chain couples TRBV6-5 to TRBJ1-6; D may be TRBD1 (5 bases). The V end was cut by 0 bases, the J end by 7 bases, with 7 bases between. The germline V gene encodes CDR1 MNHEY and CDR2 SVGAGI. The CDR3 loop spans 14 amino acids. DNA of the CDR3: TGTGCCAGCAGTTACTCGTGGGGCAATTCACCCCTCCACTTT. It translates to CASSYSWGNSPLHF.

The V gene is TRBV20-1, the J gene TRBJ2-3, with 9 nucleotides matching TRBD1. The CDR3 has 13 amino acids. Germline CDR1 and CDR2: DFQATT and SNEGSKA (reference sequence). V was pared by 5 bases and J by 5 bases, with 5 bases of the junction left unmatched. CDR3 sequence reads: CSAFQTGGDTQYF. In nucleotides, the CDR3 is TGCAGTGCTTTTCAGACAGGGGGAGATACGCAGTATTTT.

The chain joins TRBV20-1 to TRBJ2-5, with TRBD2 matching 11 bases. The CDR3 is made up of 15 amino acids. V trimming: 3 bases; J trimming: 4 bases; junction bases outside the gene matches: 7. Germline loops: CDR1 DFQATT, CDR2 SNEGSKA (reference sequence). The CDR3 protein is CSASSSGRRPETQYF. The CDR3 DNA follows: TGCAGTGCTAGCTCTAGCGGGAGGAGGCCAGAGACCCAGTACTTC.

This clonotype has ten or more counts. The J gene is TRBJ1-6, the V gene TRBV20-1, with 10 bases identical to TRBD1. Unmatched junction bases numbered 2, after V lost 5 bases and J lost 7 bases. Per germline, CDR1 DFQATT and CDR2 SNEGSKA (reference sequence). This CDR3 spans 13 amino acids. CDR3 sequence: CSARTGGNSPLHF. CDR3 bases: TGCAGTGCTCGGACAGGGGGAAATTCACCCCTCCACTTT.

This chain connects TRBV29-1 to TRBJ2-1; D unclear. Germline assignment: CDR1 SQVTM and CDR2 ANQGSEA. V gave up 5 bases and J gave up 4 bases, with 12 bases separating them. This CDR3 is built from 13 residues. Written as DNA, the CDR3 is TGCAGCGTTCTGAATAAGGGATACAATGAGCAGTTCTTC. As protein: CSVLNKGYNEQFF.

This clonotype was seen only a few times. The chain is built from TRBV12-3 or TRBV12-4 and TRBJ1-1; D unclear. CDR3 length equals 12 residues. The ends were cut back, 8 bases at V and 5 bases at J, with 12 bases in the middle. CDR3 DNA: TGTGCCAGCGGGAGGACCACTACTGAAGCTTTCTTT. Protein: CASGRTTTEAFF.

V and J are TRBV19 and TRBJ2-3, with D possibly matching TRBD1 (6 bases). Germline CDR1 and CDR2: LNHDA and SQIVND (reference sequence). The CDR3 is 16 amino acids. The ends were cut back, 4 bases at V and 1 base at J, with 15 bases in the middle. For the CDR3, the DNA is TGTGCCAGTAGTACACCGACAGGCTCCCGCACAGATACGCAGTATTTT. It encodes CASSTPTGSRTDTQYF. Complete variable domain (other parts from reference TRBV19 and TRBJ2-3): DGGITQSPKYLFRKEGQNVTLSCEQNLNHDAMYWYRQDPGQGLRLIYYSQIVNDFQKGDIAEGYSVSREKKESFPLTVTSAQKNPTAFYLCASSTPTGSRTDTQYFGPGTRLTVL.

The chain recombines TRBV12-3 or TRBV12-4 with TRBJ2-1, with D maybe TRBD2 (5 bases). This CDR3 spans 15 amino acids. V dropped 6 bases and J dropped 0 bases, with 12 bases sitting between them. CDR3 DNA: TGTGCCAGCAGCCAAGGACGGGACTCCTACAATGAGCAGTTCTTC. It is translated as CASSQGRDSYNEQFF.

This clonotype was detected many times. The chain couples TRBV7-9 to TRBJ2-1; 10 bases line up with TRBD2. Germline V gene sequence: CDR1 SEHNR, CDR2 FQNEAQ (reference sequence). The CDR3 spans 17 residues. With 5 bases clipped from V and 8 bases from J, the junction kept 15 bases outside the gene matches. The CDR3 protein is CASSPGALAGVGHEQFF. The CDR3 nucleotides read TGTGCCAGCAGCCCCGGGGCTCTAGCGGGAGTGGGGCATGAGCAGTTCTTC.

A few counts support this clonotype. The V and J genes are TRBV10-3 and TRBJ1-4; 7 positions agree with TRBD1. Per germline, CDR1 ENHRY and CDR2 SYGVKD. The ends lost 0 bases at V and 6 bases at J; junction bases unmatched: 7. The CDR3 has 16 amino acids. The CDR3: CAISESKGAHHEKLFF. For the CDR3, the DNA is TGTGCCATCAGTGAGTCGAAGGGGGCGCATCATGAAAAACTGTTTTTT.

In its sample, this clonotype was seen many times. The chain links TRBV15 to TRBJ2-5; D not certain. Trimming removed 0 bases at V and 0 bases at J, with 5 bases between. The CDR3 loop spans 14 amino acids. Germline loops: CDR1 LNHNV, CDR2 YYDKDF (reference sequence). The CDR3 loop is CATSRDKYQETQYF. CDR3 bases: TGTGCCACCAGCAGAGATAAGTACCAAGAGACCCAGTACTTC.

This clonotype showed up many times. The chain is built from TRBV5-1 and TRBJ2-5; D is unresolved. Trimming left V 3 bases short and J 3 bases short, with 9 bases between. CDR3 size: 13 residues. The germline gives CDR1 SGHRS, CDR2 YFSETQ. CDR3 loop: CASSYNPKETQYF. CDR3 nucleotide sequence: TGCGCCAGCAGCTACAACCCTAAAGAGACCCAGTACTTC.

There are a few counts of this clonotype. J is TRBJ2-7 and V is TRBV6-1; 11 positions agree with TRBD2. Germline V CDR1 and CDR2: MNHNS, SASEGT. This CDR3 has 18 residues. After removal of 8 bases from V and 2 bases from J, the junction contained 17 bases not matched to a gene. The CDR3 region is CASGPRGLAGGWTYEQYF. In DNA, the CDR3 is TGTGCCAGCGGGCCTCGCGGGCTAGCGGGAGGTTGGACCTACGAGCAGTACTTC.

The chain has TRBV5-1 and TRBJ2-5, with D maybe TRBD1 (6 bases). Germline assignment: CDR1 SGHRS and CDR2 YFSETQ. The V gene lost 7 bases and the J gene lost 0 bases, with 10 bases spanning the gap. This CDR3 comprises 13 residues. Here the CDR3 DNA reads TGCGCCAGCCATCGGGACAACCAAGAGACCCAGTACTTC. Its protein product is CASHRDNQETQYF. Variable domain in full (rest from reference TRBV5-1 and TRBJ2-5): KAGVTQTPRYLIKTRGQQVTLSCSPISGHRSVSWYQQTPGQGLQFLFEYFSETQRNKGNFPGRFSGRQFSNSRSEMNVSTLELGDSALYLCASHRDNQETQYFGPGTRLLVL.

This clonotype was seen many times. V gene TRBV11-2 combines with J gene TRBJ2-5; D gene ambiguous. Trimming removed 5 bases from V and 5 bases from J, with 12 bases in between. There are 13 residues in the CDR3. Germline V CDR1 and CDR2: SGHAT, FQNNGV. The CDR3 nucleotides read TGTGCCAGCAGCCCGGCGCCGAAGGAGACCCAGTACTTC. It yields the protein CASSPAPKETQYF.

The table lists this clonotype with many counts. The rearrangement links TRBV27 to TRBJ2-1; no clear D. CDR3 size: 13 residues. Germline CDR1 reads MNHEY; CDR2 reads SMNVEV (reference sequence). Trimming took 2 bases from V and 9 from J, leaving 11 bases between them. Written as DNA, the CDR3 is TGTGCCAGCAGTTTACGCAGGTCGAGTGAGCAGTTCTTC. Its translation is CASSLRRSSEQFF.

This clonotype showed up just a few times. This sequence joins TRBV19 and TRBJ1-1, with D unclear. Trimming cost V 3 bases and J 4 bases, with 18 bases left between them. Germline loops: CDR1 LNHDA, CDR2 SQIVND (reference sequence). The CDR3 is 16 amino acids. In nucleotides, the CDR3 is TGTGCCAGTAGTATGGCCGGGCCCGGAGGGCCCACTGAAGCTTTCTTT. Translated, it gives CASSMAGPGGPTEAFF.

This clonotype was seen a few times. The V gene is TRBV7-2, the J gene TRBJ1-1; 8 nucleotides match TRBD1. Germline V gene lookup returns CDR1 SGHTA and CDR2 FQGNSA. With 6 bases clipped from V and 2 bases from J, the junction kept 11 bases outside the gene matches. The CDR3 runs 16 residues. The CDR3 protein is CASSSRAGGANTEAFF. CDR3 bases: TGTGCCAGCAGTAGCCGGGCAGGGGGCGCAAACACTGAAGCTTTCTTT.

CDR3 bases: TGTGCCATCAGTGAGGAATCAGGGGGACGCTCACCCCTCCACTTT. Translation: CAISEESGGRSPLHF. The chain is built from TRBV10-3 and TRBJ1-6; TRBD1 matches at 7 bases. The trim removed 2 bases at V and 10 bases at J, leaving 8 bases unmatched. The CDR3 contains 15 residues. Germline loops: CDR1 ENHRY, CDR2 SYGVKD.

V and J are TRBV6-2 or TRBV6-3 and TRBJ2-1; TRBD2 aligns across 11 bases. This CDR3 contains 17 residues. CDR1 and CDR2 from the germline V gene are MNHEY and SVGEGT. J lost 4 bases, V lost 2 bases, and 7 bases had no gene match. DNA of the CDR3: TGTGCCAGCAGTTACGGGGCTAGCGGGAGGCATTACAATGAGCAGTTCTTC. Residues: CASSYGASGRHYNEQFF.

This clonotype was found many times. The chain uses TRBV20-1 and TRBJ2-5; a weak D match, TRBD2 (5 bases). In germline, CDR1 is DFQATT, CDR2 SNEGSKA (reference sequence). The CDR3 runs 13 residues. V lost 2 bases to trimming and J lost 3 bases, with 10 bases between them. The CDR3 DNA is TGCAGTGCTAGACCTCGGACTGAAGAGACCCAGTACTTC. This encodes CSARPRTEETQYF.

At least ten counts were recorded for this clonotype. This chain connects TRBV4-2 to TRBJ1-2; 12 nucleotides align to TRBD1. Germline CDR1 and CDR2: LGHNA and YNFKEQ. The V segment lost 1 base and the J segment 3 bases; nucleotides outside the gene matches: 3. The CDR3 spans 16 residues. The CDR3, as DNA: TGTGCCAGCAGCCAAGGGGACAGGGGGCGTTACTATGGCTACACCTTC. The encoded protein is CASSQGDRGRYYGYTF.

This clonotype occurred many times. The genes are TRBV29-1 and TRBJ2-5; D might be TRBD2 (6 bases). Germline CDR1 SQVTM, CDR2 ANQGSEA. V was trimmed by 4 bases and J by 5 bases, leaving 11 bases between them. The CDR3 contains 12 residues. CDR3 loop: CSVVKGGETQYF. The CDR3 region has the DNA TGCAGCGTTGTAAAGGGAGGCGAGACCCAGTACTTC.